The T cell receptor beta chain described here comes from a study of shared clonotypes between healthy human individuals (TCRdb year 2020). Study-wide context: A few men and a couple of women, aged 18 to 49 years, made up the cohort. For each donor, CD4 naive and CD4 memory were each run on three plates, CD8 naive on two plates, and CD8 memory on one plate. Blood TCR repertoires of a handful of healthy adults were deeply sequenced to estimate repertoire size and the extent of clonotype sharing between individuals. To increase sequencing depth and limit assay-specific biases, TCR repertoire library preparation and sequencing were carried out by different laboratories using diverse techniques. Per donor, leukapheresis produced somewhere between about 0.94 and 9.5 billion PBMCs. Overall study results and their limits: Sampling was restricted to blood, and TCR repertoires in tissues likely differ from the TCR repertoires found in blood. Pairwise subsampling indicated that sequencing depth was expected to affect the degree of clonotype sharing among donors. The small number of donors limited the genetic and exposure-history diversity represented. Sharing across a few donors was observed for about 5% of naive CD4, under 4% of naive CD8, around 2.5% of memory CD4, and roughly 0.43% of memory CD8 clonotypes. Even with the large sequencing depth, rarefaction of the sorted-subset datasets indicated that sequencing was incomplete. Larger estimated clonotype richness was generally found for naive subsets than for memory subsets. Higher generation probabilities were observed for clonotypes shared by all four sorted-subset donors than for non-shared clonotypes.

The germline V gene encodes CDR1 MNHEY and CDR2 SVGAGI. The CDR3, from cysteine to phenylalanine, totals 15 residues. Here the CDR3 DNA is all that survives: 45 bases in frame from base 1. From V the trimming removes 4 bases and from J it removes 6 bases, while the gene matches leave 8 bases of the junction unaccounted for. Using the deep immunoSEQ assay, multiplex PCR amplified TCR CDR3 regions from genomic DNA. Extracted genomic DNA from each cell subset was spread evenly across all wells of several immunoSEQ 96-well plates, with each plate serving as a replicate. For sorted subsets, each replicate PCR was loaded with around 200 ng genomic DNA, equivalent to 30,000 or so T cell genomes. The purified libraries were quantified using a Qubit 3.0 fluorometer, sized with a Bioanalyzer 2100, and then quantified again using the KAPA Library Quantification kit. Every immunoSEQ 96-well plate was sequenced on a separate single-read 150-cycle Illumina NextSeq 550 flow cell. From the authors' description of their analysis: The immunoSEQ output contained only junctional sequences without quality scores, so filtering could not match that applied to full-length reads. Sequences were annotated with PyIR, a Python wrapper for IgBLAST v1.9, using IMGT germline references to assign V/J genes and CDR3. Any read was removed if the V/J assignment was weak (E-value above 1e-6), the CDR3 was missing, or the read contained stop codons, out-of-frame junctions, or ambiguous translated residues. V3J clonotypes were defined as sequences sharing an identical inferred V gene, J gene, and CDR3 amino acid sequence. To compute the percentage overlap between repertoires, the number of shared unique clonotypes was divided by the size of the smaller repertoire. Richness of each repertoire was evaluated using RTK rarefaction, the Chao1 estimator, and Recon v2.1 estimates of unobserved clonotypes. Generation probabilities for all TCRbeta clonotypes obtained by the gDNA method from a handful of donors were computed using OLGA. Entries here come from immuneACCESS through TCRdb and include only in-frame sequences with V and J called. Some clones fail to appear in such tables; in the studies checked, an unresolved V gene covers under half of the shortfall, and the cause of the remainder is unknown. That table gives V, J and clone size, and the DNA gave D and trimming. The table for this sample lists about 600,000 clones; about 96% of them were counted only once. The top ten constitute 0.045% to 0.06% of the sample.

In regard to this clone: Its antigen is still unknown. Base qualities are not at hand, and no much larger clone is one base apart.

The donors were healthy, HIV-negative adults with no recently reported acute infections or vaccinations. All donors were Caucasian adults living in Nashville, Tennessee, USA. CD4+ T cells were enriched by magnetic negative selection; naive cells were then positively selected on CD45RA, and the negative fraction formed the memory subset. Blood was collected by leukapheresis, and PBMCs were isolated by Ficoll-Histopaque density gradient centrifugation and then cryopreserved in liquid nitrogen vapor phase. Analytical flow cytometry was used to check the purity and quantity of each magnetically sorted T cell population. From each sorted fraction, genomic DNA was isolated and quantified by UV absorbance on a Nanodrop 2000c.

The sample comprised naive CD4+ T cells sorted from blood. The sample's cell subset or site label, decoded: CD45RA+ positively selected. This clonotype originated in a woman aged 25-40 years in good health. The chain is encoded by TRBV6-5 joined to TRBJ2-3, and TRBD1 aligns with 9 junction nucleotides. The CDR3 corresponds to CASSFNRGRADTQYF. The nucleotide sequence reads as follows: TGTGCCAGCAGTTTCAACAGGGGGCGCGCGGATACGCAGTATTTT.